Here is one T cell receptor beta chain with its context. Its antigen is still unknown. Gene names refer to mouse genes. From the germline J gene comes the end of the CDR3, since the read stops 4 residues before it. The sample has other DNA sequences that encode this CDR3 too. The record originates from a study of CD8+ T cells in alopecia areata. Overall study: Skin was taken from 6-12-month-old C3H/HeJ graft donors that had spontaneous alopecia and grafted onto roughly 7-11-week-old female C3H/HeJ mice. Findings and limits, study-wide: When scalp samples are sequenced, resident alphabeta T cells of normal skin are also captured. Patients shared TCRs less clearly than mice did, possibly for HLA-related reasons. Greater clonality was observed in lesional scalp samples, especially alopecia totalis/universalis, versus normal scalp.

The V gene's germline CDR1 is NNHDY and CDR2 SYVADS. V shed 2 bases and J 0 bases; nucleotides not matched to a gene: 1. The CDR3 sequence is 15 residues long. A sort of pooled cutaneous lymph node cells used CD4, CD8alpha, NKG2D, NKG2ACE and other stains. Isolated RNA was reverse transcribed into cDNA used as the sequencing template. TCRdb's copy holds only in-frame clones and misses some; the assay was immunoSEQ multiplex PCR. Singletons are absent from the sample, which has approximately 300,000 clones. The J gene is TRBJ2-1, the V gene TRBV13-3, with 8 positions matching TRBD2. This receptor was obtained from a C3H/HeJ mouse with alopecia areata. The MHC haplotype of the strain is H2-k. The sample taken for sequencing was CD4+ T cells sorted from a lymph node. The sequenced CDR3 bases are TGTGCCAGCAGTGACTGGGGGGATAACTATGCT. Protein: CASSDWGDNYA. The CDR3, in full, reads CASSDWGDNYAEQFF.